This TCR beta chain was documented in a study of blood T cell repertoires in COVID-19. The repertoire was sequenced with immunoSEQ multiplex PCR; TCRdb's copy has only in-frame clones and lacks some. Here the sample spans more than 80,000 clones, about 82% being singletons. This CDR3 contains 15 residues. Germline V gene lookup returns CDR1 MNHEY and CDR2 SVGAGI. With 5 bases clipped from V and 6 bases from J, the junction kept 9 bases outside the gene matches. The chain employs TRBV6-5 and TRBJ1-5; 8 bases are shared with TRBD1. The sequenced sample was peripheral blood. This receptor was identified in a man in his fifties or sixties with active COVID-19. In nucleotides, the CDR3 is TGTGCCAGCAGTCCCCGACAGGGGAACGGTCAGCCCCAGCATTTT. Amino acids: CASSPRQGNGQPQHF.